The 28 T cell receptor beta chains below come from one sample, sequenced in a study of blood T cell repertoires in COVID-19 (dated by TCRdb to about 2020). Library method: the immunoSEQ multiplex PCR assay. TCRdb obtained this table from immuneACCESS and retained in-frame rearrangements with V and J assigned. These tables miss some clones; where compared with another copy, unresolved V genes account for less than half of the shortfall, and the remainder is unexplained. This sample gives over 100,000 clones in total; over 75% of them show up just once. The ten largest clonotypes hold 6.5% to 8% of the sample. Material for sequencing was peripheral blood. These receptors originate from a woman between 45 and 60 years old with acute or convalescent COVID-19.

V usage is TRBV5-1 and J usage is TRBJ2-1, with 7 positions matching TRBD1. J lost 7 bases, V lost 5 bases, and 15 bases had no gene match. The CDR3 contains 16 residues. Germline assignment: CDR1 SGHRS and CDR2 YFSETQ. CDR3 coding DNA: TGCGCCAGCAGTTCCATTGACAGGGCCCCCTGGAATGAGCAGTTCTTC. Amino acid sequence: CASSSIDRAPWNEQFF.

V is TRBV6-6 and J is TRBJ1-5; D unclear. Per the germline V gene, CDR1 is MNHNY and CDR2 is SVGAGI (reference sequence). CDR3 size: 14 residues. The V and J ends lost 9 bases and 0 bases respectively, with 12 bases between them. For the CDR3, the DNA is TGTGCCAGTTACAGAGATTATAGCAATCAGCCCCAGCATTTT. Translation: CASYRDYSNQPQHF.

This chain joins TRBV2 and TRBJ1-4; TRBD1 agrees at 8 bases. In germline, CDR1 is SNHLY, CDR2 FYNNEI. This CDR3 comprises 13 residues. The V gene end was trimmed by 6 bases and the J gene end by 8 bases; junction bases not matched to a gene: 5. CDR3: CASSRTGKEKLFF. The CDR3 region has the DNA TGTGCCAGCAGCCGGACAGGGAAGGAAAAACTGTTTTTT.

The CDR3 DNA reads as TGTGCCAGCAGCTTAGATCCGGGACTTAACTATGGCTACACCTTC. Translating it yields CASSLDPGLNYGYTF. The genes are TRBV11-2 and TRBJ1-2, with D tentatively TRBD1 (5 bases). Germline CDR1 reads SGHAT; CDR2 reads FQNNGV. CDR3 size: 15 residues. Trimming stripped 0 bases from V and 1 base from J, with 9 bases between.

This clone has just one count. The chain is built from TRBV5-6 and TRBJ1-6; a weak D match, TRBD1 (6 bases). Germline loops: CDR1 SGHDT, CDR2 YYEEEE. This CDR3 comprises 15 residues. V lost 2 bases and J lost 7, with 13 bases in between. CDR3: CASSLPGHGNSPLHF. CDR3 nucleotide sequence: TGTGCCAGCAGCTTACCGGGACACGGGAATTCACCCCTCCACTTT.

The J gene is TRBJ1-5, the V gene TRBV11-2; D gene uncertain. Germline CDR1 reads SGHAT; CDR2 reads FQNNGV. The CDR3 is 13 residues long. The V end was cut by 4 bases, the J end by 3 bases, with 7 bases between. Here the CDR3 reads CASSYDTNQPQHF. As DNA, the CDR3 is TGTGCCAGCAGCTACGACACCAATCAGCCCCAGCATTTT.

The count of this clone is one. The gene calls are TRBV5-5 and TRBJ1-2; D is unresolved. The V and J ends lost 3 bases and 5 bases respectively, with 8 bases between them. The CDR3 is made up of 12 amino acids. CDR1 is SGHKS and CDR2 is YYEKEE in the germline V gene (reference sequence). CDR3 sequence: CASSSNLYGYTF. Written as DNA, the CDR3 is TGTGCCAGCAGCTCGAACCTATATGGCTACACCTTC.

The chain employs TRBV3-1 (or the pseudogene TRBV3-2) and TRBJ2-7; 8 nucleotides agree with TRBD1. With 4 bases clipped from V and 6 bases from J, the junction kept 8 bases outside the gene matches. CDR1 LGHDT and CDR2 YNNKEL come from the germline V gene (reference sequence). The CDR3 runs to 14 residues. CDR3 sequence reads: CASSLGQGLFEQYF. The CDR3 nucleotides read TGTGCCAGCAGCCTCGGACAGGGTTTATTCGAGCAGTACTTC.

The CDR3 sequence is CAWSLGTYEQYF. In DNA form, the CDR3 reads TGTGCCTGGAGTCTGGGGACATACGAGCAGTACTTC. The chain has TRBV30 and TRBJ2-7; possibly TRBD1 for D (6 bases). CDR1 and CDR2 (germline): GTSNPN, SVGIG (reference sequence). The V end lost 2 bases, the J end lost 4 bases, and 9 bases lay between the germline ends. The CDR3 totals 12 residues.

The J gene is TRBJ1-2, the V gene TRBV6-2 or TRBV6-3; 7 nucleotides match TRBD1. Germline trimming cut 6 bases from V and 4 bases from J; bases unmatched to any gene: 5. The CDR3 loop spans 13 amino acids. Germline CDR1 and CDR2: MNHEY and SVGEGT. CDR3 region: CASSIRTGYGYTF. The DNA for the CDR3 is TGTGCCAGCAGCATAAGGACAGGCTATGGCTACACCTTC.

This clone was counted once. This rearrangement joins TRBV5-4 to TRBJ2-1, with TRBD2 matching over 7 bases. CDR1 and CDR2 from the germline V gene are SGHNT and YYREEE (reference sequence). The CDR3 spans 17 residues. The junction had 14 bases not matched to a gene; V was cut back by 6 bases and J by 2 bases. The CDR3 region has the DNA TGTGCCAGCACCGGGGGGACCGGACTAGTGACCTACAATGAGCAGTTCTTC. Protein sequence: CASTGGTGLVTYNEQFF.

V usage is TRBV5-4 and J usage is TRBJ2-7; 9 bases align to TRBD1. The CDR3 spans 14 residues. Trimming removed 4 bases from V and 7 bases from J; junction bases left unmatched: 9. The germline CDR1 and CDR2 sequences are SGHNT and YYREEE (reference sequence). In DNA form, the CDR3 reads TGTGCCAGCAGCGCCGCCACCGGGACAGGGGAGCAGTACTTC. This sequence encodes CASSAATGTGEQYF.

The chain uses TRBV10-3 and TRBJ1-2; D not resolved. Trimming shortened V by 3 bases and J by 0 bases, and 11 bases separated the two germline ends. Germline CDR1 and CDR2: ENHRY and SYGVKD. The CDR3 consists of 15 residues. CDR3 DNA: TGTGCCATCAGTGAAGAGAGAGACTCTAACTATGGCTACACCTTC. Amino acid sequence: CAISEERDSNYGYTF.

The J gene is TRBJ1-5, the V gene TRBV6-5, with 9 positions matching TRBD1. Germline loops: CDR1 MNHEY, CDR2 SVGAGI. The CDR3 covers 13 residues. V trimming: 10 bases; J trimming: 5 bases; junction bases outside the gene matches: 6. The CDR3: CATSRDRDQPQHF. In DNA, the CDR3 is TGTGCCACGTCCCGGGACAGGGATCAGCCCCAGCATTTT.

This chain joins TRBV3-1 (or the pseudogene TRBV3-2) and TRBJ1-3, with D uncertain. This CDR3 spans 14 amino acids. The ends were cut back, 4 bases at V and 4 bases at J, with 11 bases in the middle. CDR1 is LGHDT and CDR2 is YNNKEL in the germline V gene (reference sequence). This CDR3 is CASSRGVDGNTIYF. The CDR3 nucleotides are TGTGCCAGCAGCCGCGGGGTGGACGGAAACACCATATATTTT.

This sequence joins TRBV3-1 (or the pseudogene TRBV3-2) and TRBJ1-6; D not certain. This CDR3 comprises 15 residues. Germline V CDR1 and CDR2: LGHDT, YNNKEL (reference sequence). V was trimmed by 3 bases and J by 8 bases, leaving 14 bases between them. CDR3 residues: CASSHDNMLDSPLHF. The CDR3, as DNA: TGTGCCAGCAGCCATGACAATATGCTCGATTCACCCCTCCACTTT.

The genes are TRBV5-8 and TRBJ1-5; TRBD1 matches 9 bases. V dropped 4 bases and J dropped 0; count of bases not matched to a gene: 8. This CDR3 comprises 17 residues. The germline V gene has CDR1 SGHTS and CDR2 YDEGEE. Here the CDR3 reads CASSPGQGPYSNQPQHF. DNA of the CDR3: TGTGCCAGCAGCCCCGGACAGGGGCCTTATAGCAATCAGCCCCAGCATTTT.

The rearrangement links TRBV4-1 to TRBJ1-5, with a tentative D call TRBD1 (6 bases). Trimming shortened V by 0 bases and J by 0 bases, and 9 bases separated the two germline ends. The germline gives CDR1 MGHRA, CDR2 YSYEKL. This CDR3 spans 16 amino acids. The CDR3 here is CASSQEGAHSNQPQHF. CDR3 nucleotides: TGCGCCAGCAGCCAAGAGGGGGCCCATAGCAATCAGCCCCAGCATTTT.

The rearrangement links TRBV20-1 to TRBJ1-5; 8 bases are shared with TRBD1. Trimming at V came to 3 bases and at J to 2 bases, leaving 3 bases not matched to a gene. The length of the CDR3 is 14 residues. The germline V gene has CDR1 DFQATT and CDR2 SNEGSKA (reference sequence). This chain's CDR3 is CSASVTGGNQPQHF. In nucleotides, the CDR3 is TGCAGTGCTAGTGTGACAGGGGGCAATCAGCCCCAGCATTTT.

The V gene is TRBV5-6, the J gene TRBJ2-1; D is unresolved. The CDR3 sequence is 14 residues long. CDR1 SGHDT and CDR2 YYEEEE come from the germline V gene. V was trimmed by 2 bases and J by 0 bases, leaving 6 bases between them. CDR3 residues: CASSFLDSYNEQFF. Here the CDR3 DNA reads TGTGCCAGCAGCTTCCTAGACTCCTACAATGAGCAGTTCTTC.

This chain links TRBV28 with TRBJ1-1; D unclear. The CDR3 runs to 13 residues. Trimming removed 4 bases from V and 0 bases from J, with 6 bases in between. CDR1 and CDR2 (germline): MDHEN, SYDVKM. Here the CDR3 reads CASSSFMNTEAFF. CDR3 nucleotide sequence: TGTGCCAGCAGTTCCTTTATGAACACTGAAGCTTTCTTT.

J is TRBJ1-5 and V is TRBV28; D is perhaps TRBD1 (6 bases). Germline V lookup: CDR1 MDHEN, CDR2 SYDVKM. Trimming left V 10 bases short and J 3 bases short, with 10 bases between. The CDR3 spans 12 residues. The CDR3 DNA is TGTGCCACCACAGGGCCCAATCAGCCCCAGCATTTT. Its protein product is CATTGPNQPQHF.

The chain carries TRBV18 and TRBJ2-1; 7 nucleotides agree with TRBD1. The CDR3 consists of 11 residues. Germline trimming cut 6 bases from V and 14 bases from J; bases unmatched to any gene: 7. Germline CDR1 KGHSH, CDR2 LQKENI. CDR3 nucleotide sequence: TGTGCCAGCTCGCGCGACAGGGTGGAGTTCTTC. Translated, it gives CASSRDRVEFF.

This sequence joins TRBV2 and TRBJ1-1; D is perhaps TRBD1 (5 bases). The CDR3 length is 15 residues. Between the trimmed V and J ends, which lost 6 bases and 5 bases, there was a span of 19 bases. The germline V gene has CDR1 SNHLY and CDR2 FYNNEI. The CDR3 nucleotides read TGTGCCAGCAGGGCCGAACAGACAGTACGAACTGAAGCTTTCTTT. The encoded protein is CASRAEQTVRTEAFF.

The chain is built from TRBV5-1 and TRBJ2-7; 8 nucleotides align to TRBD2. The trim removed 0 bases at V and 2 bases at J, leaving 7 bases unmatched. This CDR3 has 16 amino acids. From germline, CDR1 is SGHRS and CDR2 YFSETQ. The CDR3 DNA is TGCGCCAGCAGCTTGGCTGGGGCGGGGGGCACCTACGAGCAGTACTTC. It yields the protein CASSLAGAGGTYEQYF. Using reference TRBV5-1 and TRBJ2-7 for the parts outside the CDR3, the full variable domain is KAGVTQTPRYLIKTRGQQVTLSCSPISGHRSVSWYQQTPGQGLQFLFEYFSETQRNKGNFPGRFSGRQFSNSRSEMNVSTLELGDSALYLCASSLAGAGGTYEQYFGPGTRLTVT.

The J gene is TRBJ1-1, the V gene TRBV27, with unresolved D. CDR1 is MNHEY, CDR2 SMNVEV, per germline (reference sequence). The CDR3 extends over 15 amino acids. Trimming took off 4 bases at V and 1 base at J, with 13 bases between the two ends. CDR3 DNA: TGTGCCAGCAGTTCCCGCCTCCTAGGGAACACTGAAGCTTTCTTT. Translated, it gives CASSSRLLGNTEAFF.

The rearrangement joins TRBV5-4 to TRBJ1-1; tentative D call: TRBD1 (5 bases). Per germline, CDR1 SGHNT and CDR2 YYREEE (reference sequence). Between the trimmed V and J ends, which lost 3 bases and 8 bases, there was a span of 11 bases. CDR3 length: 12 amino acids. CDR3 DNA sequence: TGTGCCAGCAGCTCCCCCACAGGCGAAGCTTTCTTT. It translates to CASSSPTGEAFF.

V usage is TRBV12-3 or TRBV12-4 and J usage is TRBJ2-3, with D possibly being TRBD2 (6 bases). V lost 4 bases to trimming and J lost 6 bases, with 11 bases between them. The CDR3 is 13 residues long. In DNA form, the CDR3 reads TGTGCCAGCAGTTCAGGGAGGAGGGATACGCAGTATTTT. Residues: CASSSGRRDTQYF.